This T cell receptor (beta chain) was captured in a study of somatic mutations in cytotoxic T cells in rheumatoid arthritis listed by TCRdb under 2017. The study in broad terms: Peripheral blood (approximately 27 ml EDTA) was collected from patients immediately after diagnosis and before any treatment began. For roughly 63 rheumatoid arthritis patients and fewer than 25 healthy controls, TCRB deep sequencing was carried out. Whether expanded CD8+ T-cell clones in untreated, newly diagnosed rheumatoid arthritis carry somatic mutations was the study question, and clonality was characterized with TCRB deep sequencing. Median age was essentially the same in the patient group and the control group. Some T-cell populations stained with V beta antibodies were sorted by flow on a FACSAria II or Sony SH800 to nearly 100% purity, with sorted V beta1+ cells additionally subjected to TCRB sequencing.

Here is what the overall study found, with its caveats: The largest CD8+ clone made up more than 20% of CD8+ cells in about an eighth of the 65 patients, and blood and synovial fluid shared several identical CD8+ TCRB sequences. No adjustment for multiple comparisons was made for the slight TRBV07 underrepresentation in patients. In patients, CD8+ clonality rose with age (Spearman r ~ 0.52), which was not the case in healthy controls. The expanded CD8+ clones had unknown antigen targets, and not appearing in virus-specific databases did not rule out that they were virus-specific. Rheumatoid arthritis patients and age-matched healthy controls did not significantly differ in CD8+ T-cell clonality.

On an AutoMACS, CD4+ and CD8+ cells were isolated via positive magnetic bead selection, and their purity was verified by flow cytometry. Initial screening for clonal expansions relied on flow cytometry with a TCR V beta antibody panel, after which sorted CD8+ fractions underwent TCRB deep sequencing for characterization. Peripheral blood mononuclear cells were isolated by Ficoll-Paque PLUS density gradient separation. Using Nucleospin Tissue or Tissue XS kits, DNA was extracted from CD4-enriched, CD8-enriched or PBMC samples, with quantification by a Qubit 2.0 fluorometer. The CDR3 numbers 13 residues from cysteine through phenylalanine. The DNA shown is the 39-base CDR3, in frame from base 1. The germline V gene (reference sequence) supplies CDR1 MNHEY and CDR2 SMNVEV. V was cut back by 4 bases and J by 8 bases, leaving a gap of 14 bases between them. As regards this clone: Its target antigen remains unknown. It has no much larger one-base neighbor in the sample; base qualities were not kept.

Genomic DNA underwent TCRB CDR3 sequencing using the immunoSEQ assay. In the original analysis: Only a few patient CD8+ clones larger than 1% matched published virus-specific TCRB sequences when compared against them. Only productive TCRB rearrangements were included in the analyses. Defining a clone by its unique TCRB CDR3 sequence, the study calculated clonality as a productive clonality index derived from Shannon entropy. The template counts of each clone relative to the total templates per sample were used to calculate repertoire overlap between two samples. V-gene usage measured by flow cytometry correlated with TCRB sequencing V-gene usage, with a Spearman r of 0.61. The source is immuneACCESS, and TCRdb retained only in-frame sequences with V and J called. Part of the clones is not carried over; for the studies checked, unresolved V genes explain less than half of this, and the remainder is unexplained. That table gives V, J and clone size, and the DNA gave D and trimming. The sample table lists 20,000 or so clones, over 80% of them with a count of one. The leading ten clones occupy 10% to 11% of the sample.

Sample: CD8+ T cells sorted from blood. The sequence was collected from a man younger than 30 with rheumatoid arthritis. Here the chain combines TRBV27 and TRBJ1-2; the D gene lacks a confident call. At the DNA level, the sequence is TGTGCCAGCAGTTCAGAAACTTTTGGGGGCTACACCTTC. It translates to CASSSETFGGYTF.